The 27 T cell receptor beta chains given below trace back to one sample, sequenced in a study of somatic mutations in cytotoxic T cells in rheumatoid arthritis. The assay was immunoSEQ multiplex PCR, and TCRdb's table has in-frame clones only and misses some. The sample has 20,000 to 25,000 clones, about four fifths seen once. The sample taken for sequencing was CD8+ T cells sorted from blood. These receptors were taken from an adult with rheumatoid arthritis.

CDR3 amino acids: CASSQEGRDRGHGYTF. As DNA, the CDR3 is TGTGCCAGCAGCCAAGAGGGTCGGGACAGGGGGCATGGCTACACCTTC. The chain joins TRBV4-2 to TRBJ1-2, with 12 bases aligning to TRBD1. J was trimmed by 6 bases and V by 0 bases; bases with no gene match: 5. CDR1 is LGHNA, CDR2 YNFKEQ, per germline. This CDR3 contains 16 residues.

The chain carries TRBV27 and TRBJ2-7, with D perhaps given as TRBD1 or TRBD2 (5 bases each). V gave up 3 bases and J gave up 2 bases, with 14 bases separating them. This CDR3 has 15 residues. Germline V gene lookup returns CDR1 MNHEY and CDR2 SMNVEV (reference sequence). CDR3 residues: CASSLKGSRPYEQYF. The CDR3 DNA reads TGTGCCAGCAGTTTGAAGGGGAGTCGGCCCTACGAGCAGTACTTC.

The rearrangement uses TRBV5-1 and TRBJ1-4, with D uncertain. This CDR3 has 15 amino acids. CDR1 is SGHRS and CDR2 is YFSETQ in the germline V gene. The germline V and J ends were trimmed by 0 bases and 8 bases, with 14 bases remaining between them. CDR3 nucleotide sequence: TGCGCCAGCAGCTTGGACACTCCGTCTGAGGAAAAACTGTTTTTT. Translated, it gives CASSLDTPSEEKLFF. The complete variable domain, with remaining parts taken from reference TRBV5-1 and TRBJ1-4, reads KAGVTQTPRYLIKTRGQQVTLSCSPISGHRSVSWYQQTPGQGLQFLFEYFSETQRNKGNFPGRFSGRQFSNSRSEMNVSTLELGDSALYLCASSLDTPSEEKLFFGSGTQLSVL.

Only a few counts were recorded for this clone. The chain combines TRBV6-5 with TRBJ2-7, with D perhaps matching TRBD1 (6 bases). The V gene's germline CDR1 is MNHEY and CDR2 SVGAGI. The length of the CDR3 is 14 residues. Trimming stripped 5 bases from V and 9 bases from J, with 20 bases between. Here the CDR3 DNA reads TGTGCCAGCAGTCGACGGGACAACACAATAGGGCAGTACTTC. It specifies CASSRRDNTIGQYF.

This clone was seen a single time. The rearrangement joins TRBV7-6 to TRBJ2-2; the match to TRBD2 covers 8 bases. Germline V lookup: CDR1 SGHVS, CDR2 FNYEAQ. V trimming: 1 base; J trimming: 2 bases; junction bases outside the gene matches: 3. CDR3 length: 16 amino acids. This chain's CDR3 is CASSLVSGGNTGELFF. In nucleotides, the CDR3 is TGTGCCAGCAGCTTAGTAAGCGGGGGCAACACCGGGGAGCTGTTTTTT.

This clone has just a few counts. J is TRBJ1-1 and V is TRBV9; no clear D gene. V lost 0 bases and J lost 1, with 10 bases in between. Germline assignment: CDR1 SGDLS and CDR2 YYNGEE. The CDR3 is 15 amino acids. CDR3 in DNA: TGTGCCAGCAGCGTAGGAGGCCGGGAGAACACTGAAGCTTTCTTT. Residues: CASSVGGRENTEAFF. The entire variable domain, with the rest obtained from reference TRBV9 and TRBJ1-1, is as follows: DSGVTQTPKHLITATGQRVTLRCSPRSGDLSVYWYQQSLDQGLQFLIQYYNGEERAKGNILERFSAQQFPDLHSELNLSSLELGDSALYFCASSVGGRENTEAFFGQGTRLTVV.

The chain uses TRBV7-6 and TRBJ1-3; 7 bases are shared with TRBD1. This CDR3 contains 18 residues. With V trimmed by 4 bases and J by 3 bases, 15 bases remained unmatched. Germline CDR1 and CDR2: SGHVS and FNYEAQ. This CDR3 is CASSSRPGGGTDGNTIYF. The CDR3 DNA reads TGTGCCAGCAGCTCCCGGCCCGGGGGCGGGACAGATGGAAACACCATATATTTT.

The gene calls are TRBV13 and TRBJ1-3; D ambiguous. The CDR3 extends over 15 amino acids. V gave up 4 bases and J gave up 7 bases, with 17 bases separating them. The V gene's germline CDR1 is PRHDT and CDR2 FYEKMQ (reference sequence). The CDR3 region is CASSSGGRSSNTIYF. CDR3 bases: TGTGCCAGCAGCTCGGGCGGGAGGTCTTCGAACACCATATATTTT.

V and J are TRBV5-1 and TRBJ2-1, with TRBD2 identical over 16 bases. The J segment lost 2 bases and the V segment lost 4 bases, leaving 3 bases of the junction unmatched. This CDR3 has 17 amino acids. From germline, CDR1 is SGHRS and CDR2 YFSETQ. CDR3 region: CASSPGLAGGPYNEQFF. CDR3 in DNA: TGCGCCAGCAGCCCGGGACTAGCGGGGGGGCCCTACAATGAGCAGTTCTTC.

The rearrangement links TRBV11-2 to TRBJ2-2, with D hard to call. CDR1 and CDR2 (germline): SGHAT, FQNNGV. There are 12 residues in the CDR3. Trimming took 0 bases from V and 9 from J, leaving 5 bases between them. The CDR3 DNA follows: TGTGCCAGCAGCTTAGATCGAAGGGAGCTGTTTTTT. As protein: CASSLDRRELFF.

This clone is a singleton in its sample. The chain uses TRBV6-5 and TRBJ2-1; 8 bases align to TRBD1. The CDR3 is 13 amino acids. J gave up 5 bases and V 8 bases, and 5 bases lay outside the gene matches. Germline loops: CDR1 MNHEY, CDR2 SVGAGI. The CDR3 DNA is TGTGCCAGCGGACAGGGAACGCACAATGAGCAGTTCTTC. Translation gives CASGQGTHNEQFF.

This clone was seen once. The V gene is TRBV6-1, the J gene TRBJ2-7, with D maybe TRBD1 (6 bases). Trimming removed 4 bases at V and 4 bases at J, with 8 bases between. Germline V lookup: CDR1 MNHNS, CDR2 SASEGT. The CDR3 has 12 residues. CDR3 sequence reads: CASSGRGYEQYF. The CDR3 DNA reads TGTGCCAGCAGTGGCAGGGGATACGAGCAGTACTTC.

J is TRBJ2-2 and V is TRBV20-1; D is possibly TRBD2 (6 bases). Trimming removed 5 bases from V and 6 bases from J, with 7 bases in between. The CDR3 extends over 11 amino acids. Germline V gene lookup returns CDR1 DFQATT and CDR2 SNEGSKA (reference sequence). The CDR3 loop reads CSARLAGELFF. The CDR3 nucleotides read TGCAGTGCTCGACTAGCCGGGGAGCTGTTTTTT.

This clone was observed a single time. V and J are TRBV7-3 and TRBJ2-5; TRBD1 aligns across 10 bases. The CDR3 runs 14 residues. CDR1 is SGHTA, CDR2 FQGTGA, per germline. The V and J ends lost 3 bases and 5 bases, in that order; junction bases with no gene match: 3. CDR3 nucleotide sequence: TGTGCCAGCAGCTTGACAGGGGGCATGGAGACCCAGTACTTC. Encoded protein: CASSLTGGMETQYF.

The rearrangement joins TRBV4-1 to TRBJ1-2, with D uncertain. With 1 base removed from V and 7 bases from J, the gap between germline ends came to 10 bases. Germline V lookup: CDR1 MGHRA, CDR2 YSYEKL. The CDR3 loop spans 13 amino acids. The CDR3 loop reads CASSQVAYFGYTF. The CDR3 DNA reads as TGCGCCAGCAGCCAAGTAGCTTACTTTGGCTACACCTTC.

The rearrangement links TRBV10-1 to TRBJ2-7; no reliable D call. V lost 0 bases to trimming and J lost 0 bases, with 30 bases between them. CDR1 and CDR2 (germline): WNHNN, SYGVQD (reference sequence). This CDR3 is built from 22 residues. The CDR3 DNA is TGCGCCAGCAGTGAGTCGTCGTTCCCAGCCCCATCAGCAAGTTCTAGCTCCTACGAGCAGTACTTC. Protein sequence: CASSESSFPAPSASSSSYEQYF.

This clone showed up just once. The chain carries TRBV19 and TRBJ2-7; D tentatively fits TRBD1 or TRBD2 (5 bases each). Trimming pared 5 bases from V and 3 bases from J, leaving 17 bases between. The CDR3 covers 15 residues. The germline V gene has CDR1 LNHDA and CDR2 SQIVND (reference sequence). CDR3 sequence: CASSQFAGAYYEQYF. CDR3 coding DNA: TGTGCCAGTAGTCAGTTCGCCGGGGCCTACTACGAGCAGTACTTC.

The V call is TRBV10-2, the J call TRBJ1-3; the match to TRBD1 covers 7 bases. The CDR3 loop spans 15 amino acids. CDR1 is WSHSY, CDR2 SAAADI, per germline. J was trimmed by 0 bases and V by 7 bases; bases with no gene match: 6. This CDR3 reads CASNGQETSGNTIYF. The CDR3 nucleotides read TGCGCCAGCAACGGACAGGAGACCTCTGGAAACACCATATATTTT.

The V call is TRBV6-1, the J call TRBJ1-2; 7 positions match TRBD1. The trim removed 6 bases at V and 1 base at J, leaving 8 bases unmatched. The CDR3 contains 15 residues. Germline values: CDR1 MNHNS, CDR2 SASEGT. Here the CDR3 reads CASRGDSWINYGYTF. The DNA for the CDR3 is TGTGCCAGCAGGGGGGACAGCTGGATTAACTATGGCTACACCTTC.

The J gene is TRBJ2-2, the V gene TRBV7-9; D ambiguous. This CDR3 contains 12 residues. In germline, CDR1 is SEHNR, CDR2 FQNEAQ (reference sequence). V lost 4 bases, J lost 6 bases, and 6 bases lay in between. The CDR3 region is CASSSDPGELFF. The CDR3 coding sequence is TGTGCCAGCAGCTCCGACCCCGGGGAGCTGTTTTTT. Full variable domain (outside the CDR3, taken from reference TRBV7-9 and TRBJ2-2): DTGVSQNPRHKITKRGQNVTFRCDPISEHNRLYWYRQTLGQGPEFLTYFQNEAQLEKSRLLSDRFSAERPKGSFSTLEIQRTEQGDSAMYLCASSSDPGELFFGEGSRLTVL.

Note on this clone: Other DNA sequences of this sample code for an identical CDR3. J is TRBJ2-7 and V is TRBV7-9, with 8 bases matching TRBD2. With V trimmed by 5 bases and J by 2 bases, 8 bases remained unmatched. Germline lookup yields CDR1 SEHNR and CDR2 FQNEAQ (reference sequence). This CDR3 spans 15 amino acids. CDR3 nucleotides: TGTGCCAGCAGCCCGCGGGCGGGGGGACCCTACGAGCAGTACTTC. Amino acid sequence: CASSPRAGGPYEQYF.

V gene TRBV7-8 combines with J gene TRBJ2-3, with 9 bases fitting TRBD1. Germline CDR1 is SGHVS and CDR2 is FQNEAQ. V was pared by 5 bases and J by 2 bases, with 14 bases of the junction left unmatched. This CDR3 comprises 18 residues. Here the CDR3 reads CASSTSTGGVYPTDTQYF. As DNA, the CDR3 is TGTGCCAGCAGCACCTCGACAGGGGGGGTGTATCCCACAGATACGCAGTATTTT. Based on the CDR3 plus reference TRBV7-8 and TRBJ2-3, the full variable domain is GAGVSQSPRYKVAKRGQDVALRCDPISGHVSLFWYQQALGQGPEFLTYFQNEAQLDKSGLPSDRFFAERPEGSVSTLKIQRTQQEDSAVYLCASSTSTGGVYPTDTQYFGPGTRLTVL.

This clone was seen a few times. This chain connects TRBV19 to TRBJ2-2, with 7 bases identical to TRBD1. The CDR3 is 15 amino acids. V was clipped by 0 bases and J by 4 bases; unmatched bases: 2. CDR1 is LNHDA and CDR2 is SQIVND in the germline V gene (reference sequence). The CDR3 DNA reads as TGTGCCAGTAGTATAGAGTGGGACAGCACCGGGGAGCTGTTTTTT. It translates to CASSIEWDSTGELFF.

The chain is built from TRBV27 and TRBJ1-5; weak D call: TRBD1 (5 bases). The germline V gene encodes CDR1 MNHEY and CDR2 SMNVEV (reference sequence). V was clipped by 0 bases and J by 2 bases, with 5 bases between them. The CDR3 is 14 residues long. The CDR3 here is CASSLSGGNQPQHF. The DNA of the CDR3 is TGTGCCAGCAGTTTATCAGGGGGCAATCAGCCCCAGCATTTT.

The chain links TRBV13 to TRBJ1-1, with a possible D match to TRBD1 (6 bases). CDR1 PRHDT and CDR2 FYEKMQ come from the germline V gene (reference sequence). CDR3 length equals 12 residues. The V end was cut by 6 bases, the J end by 8 bases, with 13 bases between. The CDR3 protein is CASRDSAPEAFF. Here the CDR3 DNA reads TGTGCCAGCAGGGACAGCGCCCCAGAAGCTTTCTTT.

The V gene is TRBV5-3, the J gene TRBJ1-1, with D tentatively TRBD1 (6 bases). TRBV5-3 is marked as an open reading frame, function uncertain. Trimming pared 0 bases from V and 3 bases from J, leaving 9 bases between. The length of the CDR3 is 14 residues. The CDR3: CARSLVPGDTEAFF. The CDR3 nucleotides are TGTGCCAGAAGCTTGGTCCCAGGGGACACTGAAGCTTTCTTT.

The V gene is TRBV27, the J gene TRBJ1-2, with D perhaps matching TRBD1 (6 bases). Germline CDR1 reads MNHEY; CDR2 reads SMNVEV (reference sequence). V lost 4 bases to trimming and J lost 5 bases, with 11 bases between them. This CDR3 is 13 amino acids long. CDR3 region: CASSSGGGYGYTF. The CDR3 nucleotides read TGTGCCAGCAGTTCTGGGGGCGGTTATGGCTACACCTTC.